This TCR beta chain was recorded in a study of T cells in Graves' hyperthyroidism and ophthalmopathy. Broader study findings: Using 13 V-J features, a model discriminated ophthalmopathy from stable hyperthyroidism.

There were TCR beta CDR3 regions amplified from RNA transcripts. Carried out on the TCR CDR3, a first-round RT-PCR used the HTBI primer set. In TCRdb, the multiplex PCR reads were re-called with MiXCR into one record per CDR3 protein. In the table there are some 92,000 distinct CDR3 sequences, approximately 40% of which are singletons. Among the patients, aged 18 to 65, hyperthyroidism was newly diagnosed and had lasted under 2 months. As to this clonotype: Its antigen is not known.

Germline V gene sequence: CDR1 SGHAT, CDR2 FQNNGV. V lost 5 bases and J 0 bases, leaving 10 bases between the germline ends. The CDR3 is made up of 14 amino acids. The rearrangement joins TRBV11-2 to TRBJ1-2; unclear D gene. This sequence was found in a woman in her twenties or thirties with Graves' hyperthyroidism. Material: peripheral blood or thyroid tissue (not recorded which). CDR3 nucleotide sequence: TGTGCCAGCAGCCCTGGTCTAGCTAACTATGGCTACACCTTC. Translating it yields CASSPGLANYGYTF.